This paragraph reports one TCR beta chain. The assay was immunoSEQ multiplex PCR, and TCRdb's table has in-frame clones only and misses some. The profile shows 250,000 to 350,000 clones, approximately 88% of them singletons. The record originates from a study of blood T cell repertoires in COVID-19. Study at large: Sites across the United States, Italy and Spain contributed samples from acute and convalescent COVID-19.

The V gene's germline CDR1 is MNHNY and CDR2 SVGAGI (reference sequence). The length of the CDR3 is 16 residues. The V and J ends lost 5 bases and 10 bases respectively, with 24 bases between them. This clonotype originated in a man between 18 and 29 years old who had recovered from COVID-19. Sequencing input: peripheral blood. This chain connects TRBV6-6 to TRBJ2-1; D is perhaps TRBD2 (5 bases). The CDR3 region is CASSTGLYPPIGEQFF. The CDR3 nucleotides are TGTGCCAGCAGTACCGGACTTTACCCACCAATCGGGGAGCAGTTCTTC.